Sequencing of this T cell receptor (beta chain) was carried out in a study of CD8 T cells in Susac syndrome. Turning to the study itself: Patients with Susac syndrome were therapy-naive, taking corticosteroids, with some also receiving intravenous immunoglobulin, or taking intravenous immunoglobulin alone at the time their blood was drawn. Findings and limits, study-wide: TCR sequencing and HLA analysis covered a relatively small number of individuals.

With random hexamers, reverse transcription was performed on about 0.5 to 1 ug of RNA. TCRdb called the immunoSEQ multiplex PCR reads again in MiXCR, with one record for every CDR3 protein. The sample consists of under 95,000 distinct CDR3 sequences, approximately 95% of them appearing once. CD8+ and CD4+ blood T cells underwent TCR beta sequencing. Patients having Susac syndrome satisfied recently defined diagnostic criteria for definite or probable disease. Only one count was recorded for this clonotype. Its antigen is not known. The germline V gene has CDR1 SGHRS and CDR2 YFSETQ. The V gene lost 6 bases and the J gene lost 0 bases, with 1 base spanning the gap. The CDR3 has 11 residues.

This receptor was obtained from a human donor with Susac syndrome. Sequencing used CD8+ T cells from PBMCs. The chain combines TRBV5-1 with TRBJ2-1; D is ambiguous. The DNA for the CDR3 is TGCGCCAGCAACTCCTACAATGAGCAGTTCTTC. This translates into CASNSYNEQFF. Based on the CDR3 plus reference TRBV5-1 and TRBJ2-1, the full variable domain is KAGVTQTPRYLIKTRGQQVTLSCSPISGHRSVSWYQQTPGQGLQFLFEYFSETQRNKGNFPGRFSGRQFSNSRSEMNVSTLELGDSALYLCASNSYNEQFFGPGTRLTVL.